This T cell receptor beta chain derives from a study of blood T cell repertoires in COVID-19. Background on the study: Spain, Italy and the United States supplied samples that represented acute and convalescent COVID-19.

The CDR3 has 14 amino acids. Trimming shortened V by 3 bases and J by 8 bases, and 14 bases separated the two germline ends. Germline values: CDR1 MGHRA, CDR2 YSYEKL. Sequencing used immunoSEQ multiplex PCR; TCRdb keeps in-frame clones, though not all of them. The sample yields around 68,000 clones, 89% seen once. This chain links TRBV4-1 with TRBJ2-1; TRBD1 might be the D (6 bases). The receptor comes from a man in his forties or fifties with active COVID-19. The sequencing input was peripheral blood. CDR3 residues: CASSQNRVEDEQFF. Here the CDR3 DNA reads TGCGCCAGCAGCCAGAACAGGGTCGAAGATGAGCAGTTCTTC.